Listed below are T cell receptor beta chains from one sample, sequenced in a study of blood T cell repertoires in COVID-19. Clones were read by immunoSEQ multiplex PCR, and TCRdb kept only the in-frame ones, dropping some. The sample carries a few hundred thousand clones, approximately 90% recorded once. The sample comprised PBMCs or T cells enriched from blood (not recorded which). The receptors originated from a woman aged 60-75 years who had recovered from COVID-19. CDR3s include the opening cysteine and the closing phenylalanine or tryptophan. A D gene is named only where the DNA matches it firmly. Where a row states a size, it is once, few, many or the class of an expanded clone; other rows omit it.

D: TRBD1; V: TRBV3-1/TRBV3-2; size: NA; J: TRBJ1-1; DNA: TGTGCCAGCAGTCAAACAGGGGGTGAAGCTTTCTTT; CDR3: CASSQTGGEAFF
D: TRBD1; V: TRBV6-5; size: NA; J: TRBJ1-5; DNA: TGTGCCAGCATGGGGCAGGGGGCCAGCAATCAGCCCCAGCATTTT; CDR3: CASMGQGASNQPQHF
D: TRBD2; V: TRBV3-1/TRBV3-2; size: NA; J: TRBJ2-1; DNA: TGTGCCAGCAGCCCCCTGACTAGCGGGGGGGTACATGAGCAGTTCTTC; CDR3: CASSPLTSGGVHEQFF
D: TRBD1; V: TRBV6-5; size: once; J: TRBJ2-2; DNA: TGTGCCAGCAACTCCGGGACAGGGGTCTTTAGGGAGCTGTTTTTT; CDR3: CASNSGTGVFRELFF
D: NA; V: TRBV27; size: NA; J: TRBJ1-1; DNA: TGTGCCAGCAGCTTGGGACTTTTGAACACTGAAGCTTTCTTT; CDR3: CASSLGLLNTEAFF
D: TRBD1; V: TRBV9; size: NA; J: TRBJ1-2; DNA: TGTGCCAGCAGCGTAAGGGACAGCTATGGCTACACCTTC; CDR3: CASSVRDSYGYTF
D: TRBD1; V: TRBV19; size: NA; J: TRBJ2-1; DNA: TGTGCCGGACAGGGGAGTGAGCAGTTCTTC; CDR3: CAGQGSEQFF
D: NA; V: TRBV5-1; size: NA; J: TRBJ2-2; DNA: TGCGCCAGCAGCTTGTGGCGGGGGCCGAACACCGGGGAGCTGTTTTTT; CDR3: CASSLWRGPNTGELFF
D: NA; V: TRBV28; size: NA; J: TRBJ1-5; DNA: TGTGCCAGCAGTCTTTTATCCGGCCTGGGGGGGCAGCGAGGTCAGCCCCAGCATTTT; CDR3: CASSLLSGLGGQRGQPQHF
D: NA; V: TRBV6-1; size: NA; J: TRBJ2-5; DNA: TGTGCCAGCAGTGAAACGGACCAAGAGACCCAGTACTTC; CDR3: CASSETDQETQYF
D: TRBD2; V: TRBV2; size: NA; J: TRBJ2-1; DNA: TGTGCCAGCATCAGCGGGGGTTCCTACAATGAGCAGTTCTTC; CDR3: CASISGGSYNEQFF
D: TRBD2; V: TRBV7-2; size: NA; J: TRBJ2-3; DNA: TGTGCCAGCAGCTTCAGTAGCGGGGGGGTTGATACGCAGTATTTT; CDR3: CASSFSSGGVDTQYF
D: TRBD1; V: TRBV5-4; size: NA; J: TRBJ1-5; DNA: TGTGCCAGCAGCTTGGCAGGGGGGAGCAATCAGCCCCAGCATTTT; CDR3: CASSLAGGSNQPQHF
D: NA; V: TRBV29-1; size: few; J: TRBJ1-1; DNA: TGCAGCGTTGCAAACTACACTGAAGCTTTCTTT; CDR3: CSVANYTEAFF
D: NA; V: TRBV10-3; size: NA; J: TRBJ1-1; DNA: TGTGCCATCAGTGAAGGGAGTGGCACTGAAGCTTTCTTT; CDR3: CAISEGSGTEAFF
D: TRBD1; V: TRBV19; size: NA; J: TRBJ2-5; DNA: TGTGCCAGTAGTATTACCGGGACAGGCACAGAGACCCAGTACTTC; CDR3: CASSITGTGTETQYF
D: NA; V: TRBV25-1; size: once; J: TRBJ1-4; DNA: TGTGCCAGCAGTGAATTGGGTGAGGGCAGGGGTGAAAAACTGTTTTTT; CDR3: CASSELGEGRGEKLFF
D: TRBD1; V: TRBV6-5; size: NA; J: TRBJ1-2; DNA: TGTGCCAGCAGCCTCGGACAGGGGTTCGACTATGGCTACACCTTC; CDR3: CASSLGQGFDYGYTF
D: NA; V: TRBV3-1/TRBV3-2; size: NA; J: TRBJ2-6; DNA: TGTGCCAGCAGCCAAGATAGGCCAGGTAAAAAGCAAGTCCTGACTTTC; CDR3: CASSQDRPGKKQVLTF
D: TRBD2; V: TRBV4-1; size: NA; J: TRBJ2-2; DNA: TGCGCCAGCAGCCAAGTCCTAGCGGGGGGCGGCACCGGGGAGCTGTTTTTT; CDR3: CASSQVLAGGGTGELFF
D: TRBD2; V: TRBV29-1; size: NA; J: TRBJ2-5; DNA: TGCAGCCTCAGACTAGCGGGGGGACAAGAGACCCAGTACTTC; CDR3: CSLRLAGGQETQYF
D: NA; V: TRBV2; size: few; J: TRBJ1-5; DNA: TGTGCCAGCCACCGGAGCCAGACCAATCAGCCCCAGCATTTT; CDR3: CASHRSQTNQPQHF
D: TRBD1; V: TRBV2; size: NA; J: TRBJ1-1; DNA: TGTGCCAGCGATGGGACAGCGAACACTGAAGCTTTCTTT; CDR3: CASDGTANTEAFF
D: NA; V: TRBV9; size: NA; J: TRBJ2-1; DNA: TGTGCCAGCAGCGTAAGCGAGGGTTTGGGGGAGCAGTTCTTC; CDR3: CASSVSEGLGEQFF
D: TRBD1; V: TRBV6-2/TRBV6-3; size: NA; J: TRBJ2-2; DNA: TGTGCCAGCAGTTGGATTTTAGGGACAGGGGTCGCCGGGGAGCTGTTTTTT; CDR3: CASSWILGTGVAGELFF
D: TRBD1; V: TRBV11-3; size: NA; J: TRBJ2-3; DNA: TGTGCCAGCAGCCCAGGGACAGGCCTTGGGGATACGCAGTATTTT; CDR3: CASSPGTGLGDTQYF
D: TRBD1; V: TRBV20-1; size: NA; J: TRBJ1-1; DNA: TGCAGTGCTAGTAACAGGGGAAAAGGTAGGATGAACACTGAAGCTTTCTTT; CDR3: CSASNRGKGRMNTEAFF
D: NA; V: TRBV7-2; size: NA; J: TRBJ2-2; DNA: TGTGCCAGCAGCCCCCGGGTTGCCGCGAACACCGGGGAGCTGTTTTTT; CDR3: CASSPRVAANTGELFF
D: NA; V: TRBV19; size: NA; J: TRBJ1-5; DNA: TGTGCCAGTAGTACTCGGGACACCCTCAGACCCCAGCATTTT; CDR3: CASSTRDTLRPQHF
D: TRBD1; V: TRBV11-3; size: once; J: TRBJ2-7; DNA: TGTGCCAGCAGCACTACAGGGGCCGACTCCTACGAGCAGTACTTC; CDR3: CASSTTGADSYEQYF
D: NA; V: TRBV5-1; size: NA; J: TRBJ2-1; DNA: TGCGCCAGCAGCAGGGACTCCATATTCAATGAGCAGTTCTTC; CDR3: CASSRDSIFNEQFF
D: TRBD1; V: TRBV7-9; size: once; J: TRBJ1-5; DNA: TGTGCCAGCAGCACCGGGACAGCCAATCAGCCCCAGCATTTT; CDR3: CASSTGTANQPQHF
D: NA; V: TRBV28; size: NA; J: TRBJ1-6; DNA: TGTGCCAGCATCTGCAGGGGCCCGCGTATTTGGCCCCTCCACTTT; CDR3: CASICRGPRIWPLHF
D: NA; V: TRBV3-1/TRBV3-2; size: NA; J: TRBJ1-1; DNA: TGTGCCAGCAGCTTCGAGGACAGACTCACTGAAGCTTTCTTT; CDR3: CASSFEDRLTEAFF
D: NA; V: TRBV5-1; size: few; J: TRBJ1-1; DNA: TGCGCCAGCAGCCCGGGTGGAGTGAACACTGAAGCTTTCTTT; CDR3: CASSPGGVNTEAFF
D: TRBD1; V: TRBV10-3; size: NA; J: TRBJ1-5; DNA: TGTGCCATCACTAGGACAGGGGGCAGCAATCAGCCCCAGCATTTT; CDR3: CAITRTGGSNQPQHF
D: TRBD2; V: TRBV3-1/TRBV3-2; size: NA; J: TRBJ2-1; DNA: TGTGCCAGTAAGGGACTAGCGGGGGCTTACAATGAGCAGTTCTTC; CDR3: CASKGLAGAYNEQFF
D: TRBD2; V: TRBV10-3; size: NA; J: TRBJ2-7; DNA: TGTGCCATCATGACTAGCGGATACGAGCAGTACTTC; CDR3: CAIMTSGYEQYF
D: TRBD1; V: TRBV10-1; size: NA; J: TRBJ1-1; DNA: TGCGCCAGCAGTGAGTCACAAAGGACAGGGATCACTGAAGCTTTCTTT; CDR3: CASSESQRTGITEAFF
D: NA; V: TRBV3-1/TRBV3-2; size: NA; J: TRBJ2-1; DNA: TGTGCCAGCAGCCATTTACAGGGCCCCTCCGATGAGCAGTTCTTC; CDR3: CASSHLQGPSDEQFF
D: TRBD2; V: TRBV5-1; size: NA; J: TRBJ2-3; DNA: TGCGCCAGCAGCTTGCGGACTAGCGGGGGGACAGATACGCAGTATTTT; CDR3: CASSLRTSGGTDTQYF